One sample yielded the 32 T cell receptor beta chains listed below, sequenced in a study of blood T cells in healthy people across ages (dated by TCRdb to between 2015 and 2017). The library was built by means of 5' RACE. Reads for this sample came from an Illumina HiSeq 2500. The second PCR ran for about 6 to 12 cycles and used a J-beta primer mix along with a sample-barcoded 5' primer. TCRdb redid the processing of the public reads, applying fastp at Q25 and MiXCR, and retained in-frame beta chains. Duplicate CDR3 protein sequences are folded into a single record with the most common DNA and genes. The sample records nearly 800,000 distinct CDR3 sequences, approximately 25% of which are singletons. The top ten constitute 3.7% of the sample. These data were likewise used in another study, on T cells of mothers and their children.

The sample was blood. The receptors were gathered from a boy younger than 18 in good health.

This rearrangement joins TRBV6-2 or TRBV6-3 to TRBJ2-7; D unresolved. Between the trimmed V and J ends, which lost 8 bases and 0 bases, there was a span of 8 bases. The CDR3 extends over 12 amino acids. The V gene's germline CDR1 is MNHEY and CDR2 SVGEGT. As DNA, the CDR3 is TGTGCCAGCGCACAGAGCTCCTACGAGCAGTACTTC. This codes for CASAQSSYEQYF.

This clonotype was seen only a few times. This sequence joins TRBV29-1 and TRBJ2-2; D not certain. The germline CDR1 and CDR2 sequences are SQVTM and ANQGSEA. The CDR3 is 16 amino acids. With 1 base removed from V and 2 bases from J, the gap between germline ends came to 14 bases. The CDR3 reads CSVEGPSLSNTGELFF. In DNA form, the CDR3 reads TGCAGCGTTGAAGGACCCTCCCTTAGTAACACCGGGGAGCTGTTTTTT.

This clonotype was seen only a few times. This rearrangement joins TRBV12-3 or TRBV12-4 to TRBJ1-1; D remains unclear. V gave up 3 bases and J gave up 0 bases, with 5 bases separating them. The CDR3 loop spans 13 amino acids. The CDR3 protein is CASSFELNTEAFF. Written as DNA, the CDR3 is TGTGCCAGCAGTTTTGAATTGAACACTGAAGCTTTCTTT.

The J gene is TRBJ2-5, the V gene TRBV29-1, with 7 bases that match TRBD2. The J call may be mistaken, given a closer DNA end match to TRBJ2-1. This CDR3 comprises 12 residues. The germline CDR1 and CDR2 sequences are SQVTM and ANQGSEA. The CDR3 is CSGTSGGGEQFF. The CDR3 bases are TGCAGCGGGACCTCGGGGGGTGGTGAGCAGTTCTTC.

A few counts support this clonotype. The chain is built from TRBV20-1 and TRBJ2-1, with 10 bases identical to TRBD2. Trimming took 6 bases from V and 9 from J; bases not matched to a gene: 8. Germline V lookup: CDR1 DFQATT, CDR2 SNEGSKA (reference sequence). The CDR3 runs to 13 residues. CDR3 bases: TGCAGTGCCCCAGCGGGAGGGCGCGGTGAGCAGTTCTTC. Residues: CSAPAGGRGEQFF.

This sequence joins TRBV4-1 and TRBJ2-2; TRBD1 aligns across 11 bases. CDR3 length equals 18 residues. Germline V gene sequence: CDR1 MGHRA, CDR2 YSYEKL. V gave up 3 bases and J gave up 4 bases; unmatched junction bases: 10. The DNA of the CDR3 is TGCGCCAGCAGCCAGTCATCCGGGACAGGGGGGATCACCGGGGAGCTGTTTTTT. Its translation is CASSQSSGTGGITGELFF.

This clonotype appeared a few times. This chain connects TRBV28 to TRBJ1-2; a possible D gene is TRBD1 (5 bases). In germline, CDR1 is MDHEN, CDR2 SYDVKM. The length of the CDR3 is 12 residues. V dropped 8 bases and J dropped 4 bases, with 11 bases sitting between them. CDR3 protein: CASRDLFYGYTF. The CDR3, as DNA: TGTGCCAGCCGGGACCTTTTCTATGGCTACACCTTC.

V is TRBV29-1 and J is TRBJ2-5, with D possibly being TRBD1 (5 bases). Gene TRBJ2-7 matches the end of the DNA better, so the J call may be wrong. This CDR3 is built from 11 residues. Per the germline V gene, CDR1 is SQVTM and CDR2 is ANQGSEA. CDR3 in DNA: TGCAGCGTTGCGATAGGGGACGAGCAGTACTTC. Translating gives CSVAIGDEQYF.

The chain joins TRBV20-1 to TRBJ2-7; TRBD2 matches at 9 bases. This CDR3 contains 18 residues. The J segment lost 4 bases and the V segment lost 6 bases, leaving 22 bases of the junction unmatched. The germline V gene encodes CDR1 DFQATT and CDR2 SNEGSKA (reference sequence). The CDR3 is CSAKPYHLAGVLVYEQYF. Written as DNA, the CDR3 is TGCAGTGCAAAGCCATACCACTTAGCGGGAGTATTAGTGTACGAGCAGTACTTC.

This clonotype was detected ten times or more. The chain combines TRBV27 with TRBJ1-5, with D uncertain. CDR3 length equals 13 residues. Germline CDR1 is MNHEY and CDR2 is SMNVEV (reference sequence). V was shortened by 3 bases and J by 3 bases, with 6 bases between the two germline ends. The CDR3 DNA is TGTGCCAGCAGTTTGGGCAACAATCAGCCCCAGCATTTT. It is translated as CASSLGNNQPQHF.

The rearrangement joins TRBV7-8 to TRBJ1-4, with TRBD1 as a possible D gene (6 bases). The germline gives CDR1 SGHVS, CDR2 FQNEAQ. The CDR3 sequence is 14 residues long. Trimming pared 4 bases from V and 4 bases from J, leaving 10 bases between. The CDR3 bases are TGTGCCAGCAGCTCGGGACACCATAATGAAAAACTGTTTTTT. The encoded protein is CASSSGHHNEKLFF. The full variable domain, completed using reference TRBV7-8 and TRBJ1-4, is GAGVSQSPRYKVAKRGQDVALRCDPISGHVSLFWYQQALGQGPEFLTYFQNEAQLDKSGLPSDRFFAERPEGSVSTLKIQRTQQEDSAVYLCASSSGHHNEKLFFGSGTQLSVL.

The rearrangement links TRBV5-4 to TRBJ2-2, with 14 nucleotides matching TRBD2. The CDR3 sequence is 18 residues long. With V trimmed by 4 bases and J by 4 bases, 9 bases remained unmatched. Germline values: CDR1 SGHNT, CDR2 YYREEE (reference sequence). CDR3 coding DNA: TGTGCCAGCAGCCAAAGCGGGACTAGCGGGAGTGTCACCGGGGAGCTGTTTTTT. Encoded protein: CASSQSGTSGSVTGELFF.

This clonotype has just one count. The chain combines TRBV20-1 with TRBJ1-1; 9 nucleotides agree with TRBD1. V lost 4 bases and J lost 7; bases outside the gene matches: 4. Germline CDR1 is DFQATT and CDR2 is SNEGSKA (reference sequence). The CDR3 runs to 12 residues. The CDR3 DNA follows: TGCAGTGCTAAAAGACAGGGGGGTGAAGCTTTCTTT. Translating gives CSAKRQGGEAFF.

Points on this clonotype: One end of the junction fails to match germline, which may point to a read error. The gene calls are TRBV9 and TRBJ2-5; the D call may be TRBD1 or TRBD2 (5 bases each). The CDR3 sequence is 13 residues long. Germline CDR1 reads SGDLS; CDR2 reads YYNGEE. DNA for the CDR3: TGTGCCAGCAGCCTGCGACCAGAGGGGTCCCAGCACTTC. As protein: CASSLRPEGSQHF.

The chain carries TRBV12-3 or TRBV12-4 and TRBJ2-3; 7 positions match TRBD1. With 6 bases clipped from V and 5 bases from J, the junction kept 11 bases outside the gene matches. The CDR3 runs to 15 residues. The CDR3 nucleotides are TGTGCCAGCAGGCATGACAGGGCGGCGGAAGATACGCAGTATTTT. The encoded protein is CASRHDRAAEDTQYF.

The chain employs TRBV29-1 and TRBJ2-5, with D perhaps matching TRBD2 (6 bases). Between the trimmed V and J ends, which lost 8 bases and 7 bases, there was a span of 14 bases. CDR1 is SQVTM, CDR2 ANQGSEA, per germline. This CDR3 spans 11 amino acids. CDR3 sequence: CSPHLGGTQYF. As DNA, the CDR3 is TGCAGCCCCCATCTGGGGGGGACCCAGTACTTC.

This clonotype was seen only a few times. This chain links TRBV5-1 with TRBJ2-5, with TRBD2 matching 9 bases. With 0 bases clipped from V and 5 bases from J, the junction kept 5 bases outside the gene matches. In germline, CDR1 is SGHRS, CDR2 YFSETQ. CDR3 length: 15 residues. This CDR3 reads CASSLDLGTSETQYF. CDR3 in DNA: TGCGCCAGCAGCTTGGACCTTGGGACTAGCGAGACCCAGTACTTC. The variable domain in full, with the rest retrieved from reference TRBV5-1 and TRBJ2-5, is KAGVTQTPRYLIKTRGQQVTLSCSPISGHRSVSWYQQTPGQGLQFLFEYFSETQRNKGNFPGRFSGRQFSNSRSEMNVSTLELGDSALYLCASSLDLGTSETQYFGPGTRLLVL.

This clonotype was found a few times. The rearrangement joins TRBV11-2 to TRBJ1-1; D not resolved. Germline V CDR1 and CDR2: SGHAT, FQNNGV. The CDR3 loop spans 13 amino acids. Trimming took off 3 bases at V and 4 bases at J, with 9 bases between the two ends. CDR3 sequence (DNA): TGTGCCAGCAGCTTCGTGGCGAGCACTGAAGCTTTCTTT. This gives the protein CASSFVASTEAFF.

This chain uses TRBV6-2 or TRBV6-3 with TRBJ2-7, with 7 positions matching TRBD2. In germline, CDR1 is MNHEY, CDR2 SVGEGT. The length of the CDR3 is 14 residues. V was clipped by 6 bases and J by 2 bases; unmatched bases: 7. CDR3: CASRRAGDPYEQYF. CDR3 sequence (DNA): TGTGCCAGCAGGCGGGCGGGGGACCCCTACGAGCAGTACTTC.

The CDR3 region is CASSSGNPNQPQHF. The CDR3 coding sequence is TGTGCCAGCAGTTCAGGGAATCCCAATCAGCCCCAGCATTTT. The V gene is TRBV6-1, the J gene TRBJ1-5; D may be TRBD1 (5 bases). Germline CDR1 and CDR2: MNHNS and SASEGT. The CDR3 runs to 14 residues. The ends were cut back, 5 bases at V and 3 bases at J, with 11 bases in the middle.

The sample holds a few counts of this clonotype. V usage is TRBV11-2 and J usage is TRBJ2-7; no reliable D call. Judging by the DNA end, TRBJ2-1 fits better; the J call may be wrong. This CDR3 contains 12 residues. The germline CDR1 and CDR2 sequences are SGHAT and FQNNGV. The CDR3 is CASSLVVTEQFF. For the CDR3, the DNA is TGTGCCAGCAGCTTAGTAGTCACTGAGCAGTTCTTC.

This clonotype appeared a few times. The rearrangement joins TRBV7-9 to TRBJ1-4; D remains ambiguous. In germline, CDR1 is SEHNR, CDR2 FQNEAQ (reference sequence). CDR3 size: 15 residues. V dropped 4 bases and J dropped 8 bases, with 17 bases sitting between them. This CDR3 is CASSSYTDFREKLFF. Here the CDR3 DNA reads TGTGCCAGCAGCTCCTACACAGACTTTAGGGAAAAACTGTTTTTT.

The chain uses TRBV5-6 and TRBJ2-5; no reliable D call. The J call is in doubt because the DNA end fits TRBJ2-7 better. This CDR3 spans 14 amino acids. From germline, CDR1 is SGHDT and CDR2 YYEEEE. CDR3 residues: CASSLEGSPYEQYF. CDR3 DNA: TGTGCCAGCAGCTTGGAGGGCAGCCCCTACGAGCAGTACTTC.

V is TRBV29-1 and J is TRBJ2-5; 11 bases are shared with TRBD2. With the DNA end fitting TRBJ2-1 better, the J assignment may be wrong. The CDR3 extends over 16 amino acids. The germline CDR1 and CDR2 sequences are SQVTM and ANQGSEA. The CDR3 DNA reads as TGCAGCGTTGAAGATCACGCTAGCGGGAGGTTCAATGAGCAGTTCTTC. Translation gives CSVEDHASGRFNEQFF.

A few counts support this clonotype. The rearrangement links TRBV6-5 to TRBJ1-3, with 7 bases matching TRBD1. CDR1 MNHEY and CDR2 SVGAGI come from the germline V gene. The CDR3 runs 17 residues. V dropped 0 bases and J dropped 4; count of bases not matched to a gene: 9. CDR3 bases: TGTGCCAGCAGTTACTCAGGGGGCAAAGTCCGCGGAAACACCATATATTTT. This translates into CASSYSGGKVRGNTIYF.

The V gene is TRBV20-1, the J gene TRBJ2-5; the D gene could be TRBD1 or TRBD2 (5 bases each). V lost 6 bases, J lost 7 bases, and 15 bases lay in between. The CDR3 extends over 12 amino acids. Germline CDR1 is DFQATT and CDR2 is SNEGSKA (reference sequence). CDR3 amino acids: CSAGDLAGTQYF. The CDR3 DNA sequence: TGCAGTGCGGGGGACCTGGCCGGGACCCAGTACTTC.

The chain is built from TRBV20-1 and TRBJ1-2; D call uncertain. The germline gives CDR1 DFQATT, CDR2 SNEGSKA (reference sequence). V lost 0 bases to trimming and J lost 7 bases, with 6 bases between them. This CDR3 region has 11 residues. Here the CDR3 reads CSARDRSGYTF. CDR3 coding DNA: TGCAGTGCTAGAGACAGAAGTGGCTACACCTTC.

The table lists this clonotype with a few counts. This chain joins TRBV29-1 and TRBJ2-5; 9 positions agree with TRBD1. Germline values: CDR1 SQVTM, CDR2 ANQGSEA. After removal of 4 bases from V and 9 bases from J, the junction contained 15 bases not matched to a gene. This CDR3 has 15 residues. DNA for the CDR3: TGCAGCGTTGGCCCTGGGGGGACAGGGCTTCGAGCCCAGTACTTC. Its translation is CSVGPGGTGLRAQYF.

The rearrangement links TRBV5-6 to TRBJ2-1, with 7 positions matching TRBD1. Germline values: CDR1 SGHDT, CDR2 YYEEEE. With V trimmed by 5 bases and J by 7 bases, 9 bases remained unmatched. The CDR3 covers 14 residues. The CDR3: CASSFRTGANEQFF. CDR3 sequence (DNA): TGTGCCAGCAGTTTTCGGACAGGCGCAAATGAGCAGTTCTTC.

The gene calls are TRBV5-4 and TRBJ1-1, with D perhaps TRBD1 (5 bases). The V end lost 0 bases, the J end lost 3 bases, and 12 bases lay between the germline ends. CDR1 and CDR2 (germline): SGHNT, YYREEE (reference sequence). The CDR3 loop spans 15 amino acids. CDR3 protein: CASSLGGFRDTEAFF. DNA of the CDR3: TGTGCCAGCAGCTTGGGGGGGTTCCGGGACACTGAAGCTTTCTTT.

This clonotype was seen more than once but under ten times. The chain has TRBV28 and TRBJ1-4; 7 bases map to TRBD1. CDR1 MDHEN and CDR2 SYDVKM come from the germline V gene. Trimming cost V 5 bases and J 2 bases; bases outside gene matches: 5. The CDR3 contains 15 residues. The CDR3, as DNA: TGTGCCAGCAGTGCCCCGGGACAGACTAATGAAAAACTGTTTTTT. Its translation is CASSAPGQTNEKLFF.

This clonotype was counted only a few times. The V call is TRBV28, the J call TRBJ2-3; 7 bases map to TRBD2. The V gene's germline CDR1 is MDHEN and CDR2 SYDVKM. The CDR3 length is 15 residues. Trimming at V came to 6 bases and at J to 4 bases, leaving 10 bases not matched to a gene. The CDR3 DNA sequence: TGTGCCAGCAGCCCCCCAAGCGGGGCCCCAGATACGCAGTATTTT. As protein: CASSPPSGAPDTQYF.